One sample yielded the 26 T cell receptor beta chains listed below, sequenced in a study of beta chain features in type 1 diabetes. Expressed TCRB transcripts were sequenced because the entire RNA isolate underwent reverse transcription. TCRdb keeps only in-frame clones here, not all; method: immunoSEQ multiplex PCR. The sample consists of 500,000 to 700,000 clones, around 16% of them appearing once. The sample was naive CD4+ T cells from blood. The receptors here all came from a young man in good health.

A few counts support this clone. This chain uses TRBV6-5 with TRBJ2-1; 7 bases line up with TRBD2. Germline V gene data show CDR1 as MNHEY and CDR2 as SVGAGI. The CDR3 sequence is 14 residues long. J lost 14 bases, V lost 0 bases, and 10 bases had no gene match. The CDR3 loop reads CASSYSNREVRKFF. The CDR3 DNA follows: TGTGCCAGCAGTTACTCGAACCGGGAGGTTAGAAAGTTCTTC.

The table lists this clone with a few counts. The same CDR3 can be traced to other DNA sequences in this sample. This chain connects TRBV28 to TRBJ2-5; D unclear. Germline V gene data show CDR1 as MDHEN and CDR2 as SYDVKM. V was pared by 8 bases and J by 4 bases, with 5 bases between. The CDR3 runs 10 residues. The CDR3 is CASSLETQYF. Here the CDR3 DNA reads TGTGCCAGCTCACTAGAGACCCAGTACTTC.

This clone came up a few times. This rearrangement joins TRBV9 to TRBJ1-6; D gene uncertain. The length of the CDR3 is 15 residues. Germline V lookup: CDR1 SGDLS, CDR2 YYNGEE. V was trimmed by 0 bases and J by 5 bases, leaving 9 bases between them. The chain's CDR3 is CASSVEVANNSPLHF. The CDR3 DNA is TGTGCCAGCAGCGTAGAGGTGGCAAATAATTCACCCCTCCACTTT.

In its sample, this clone was seen a few times. The chain joins TRBV25-1 to TRBJ2-7; the D gene is possibly TRBD1 (6 bases). Trimming removed 6 bases at V and 2 bases at J, with 14 bases between. The CDR3 runs to 14 residues. CDR1 is MGHDK and CDR2 is SYGVNS in the germline V gene. CDR3 amino acids: CASRPGQQTYEQYF. DNA for the CDR3: TGTGCCAGCAGACCGGGACAACAAACCTACGAGCAGTACTTC.

This clone was found a few times. This sequence joins TRBV6-5 and TRBJ2-7; 10 nucleotides agree with TRBD1. This CDR3 is built from 12 residues. Germline V gene data show CDR1 as MNHEY and CDR2 as SVGAGI. Losses at the gene ends were 10 bases for V and 5 bases for J; bases not matched to a gene: 5. The chain's CDR3 is CATRDRGHEQYF. CDR3 DNA sequence: TGTGCCACCCGGGACAGGGGCCACGAGCAGTACTTC.

This clone has just a few counts. The rearrangement links TRBV6-1 to TRBJ1-6; D may be TRBD1 (6 bases). The CDR3 extends over 17 amino acids. The V end lost 6 bases, the J end lost 8 bases, and 23 bases lay between the germline ends. The germline V gene encodes CDR1 MNHNS and CDR2 SASEGT. The CDR3 nucleotides are TGTGCCAGCAGAGAAAGAGAGGGCTCGGACAGAGATTCACCCCTCCACTTT. Amino acids: CASREREGSDRDSPLHF.

The V and J genes are TRBV6-6 and TRBJ2-3; tentative D call: TRBD2 (5 bases). Trimming removed 2 bases from V and 5 bases from J, with 8 bases in between. The CDR3 length is 13 residues. Germline V CDR1 and CDR2: MNHNY, SVGAGI (reference sequence). The CDR3 DNA is TGTGCCAGCAGTTACCCCCGGGGAGATACGCAGTATTTT. Amino acids: CASSYPRGDTQYF.

This clone was counted between two and nine times. The genes are TRBV11-1 and TRBJ2-1; D is undetermined. Germline loops: CDR1 SGHAT, CDR2 FQDESV (reference sequence). Trimming took off 3 bases at V and 0 bases at J, with 18 bases between the two ends. The CDR3 length is 18 residues. The DNA of the CDR3 is TGTGCCAGCAGCTTTTTATGGCTTATCCCTTACTCCTACAATGAGCAGTTCTTC. As protein: CASSFLWLIPYSYNEQFF.

The rearrangement uses TRBV9 and TRBJ2-5; tentative D call: TRBD2 (5 bases). CDR1 is SGDLS and CDR2 is YYNGEE in the germline V gene. CDR3 size: 10 residues. CDR3 protein: CGGYQETQYF. The DNA for the CDR3 is TGTGGAGGGTACCAAGAGACCCAGTACTTC. Full variable domain (missing parts from reference TRBV9 and TRBJ2-5): DSGVTQTPKHLITATGQRVTLRCSPRSGDLSVYWYQQSLDQGLQFLIQYYNGEERAKGNILERFSAQQFPDLHSELNLSSLELGDSALYFCGGYQETQYFGPGTRLLVL.

The chain links TRBV5-1 to TRBJ2-7, with D hard to call. Germline-derived CDR1 and CDR2 are SGHRS and YFSETQ. The CDR3 contains 13 residues. V lost 0 bases and J 5 bases, leaving 9 bases between the germline ends. The CDR3 sequence: CASSLDFPDEQYF. The DNA for the CDR3 is TGCGCCAGCAGCTTGGATTTTCCCGACGAGCAGTACTTC.

This clone was found a few times. The J gene is TRBJ2-4, the V gene TRBV7-2; D unclear. Germline CDR1 SGHTA, CDR2 FQGNSA. V was pared by 0 bases and J by 0 bases, with 6 bases between. The CDR3 loop spans 15 amino acids. Here the CDR3 DNA reads TGTGCCAGCAGCTTAGCGCAGAAAGCCAAAAACATTCAGTACTTC. Residues: CASSLAQKAKNIQYF.

Of note for this clone: This specimen includes other DNA sequences encoding the same CDR3. The J gene is TRBJ1-5, the V gene TRBV9, with D possibly matching TRBD1 (5 bases). This CDR3 is built from 15 residues. Germline V gene lookup returns CDR1 SGDLS and CDR2 YYNGEE. The V end lost 0 bases, the J end lost 7 bases, and 14 bases lay between the germline ends. The CDR3 nucleotides are TGTGCCAGCAGCGTAGGAGGCCAGGGAGGACAGCCCCAGCATTTT. The encoded protein is CASSVGGQGGQPQHF. Full variable domain (outside the CDR3, taken from reference TRBV9 and TRBJ1-5): DSGVTQTPKHLITATGQRVTLRCSPRSGDLSVYWYQQSLDQGLQFLIQYYNGEERAKGNILERFSAQQFPDLHSELNLSSLELGDSALYFCASSVGGQGGQPQHFGDGTRLSIL.

As to this clone: Other DNA sequences in this specimen translate into the identical CDR3. The CDR3, as DNA: TGTGCCAGCAGCTTACTCAGCGGGAGTTACAATGAGCAGTTCTTC. It specifies CASSLLSGSYNEQFF. The chain carries TRBV7-9 and TRBJ2-1, with TRBD2 matching 8 bases. The ends lost 2 bases at V and 4 bases at J; junction bases unmatched: 4. CDR1 and CDR2 (germline): SEHNR, FQNEAQ (reference sequence). The CDR3 runs to 15 residues.

This clone was observed a handful of times. The CDR3 spells CASSYGRGEGYGYTF. The DNA of the CDR3 is TGTGCCAGCAGTTACGGTAGAGGCGAAGGCTATGGCTACACCTTC. The chain links TRBV6-5 to TRBJ1-2; D call uncertain. V lost 2 bases and J lost 4, with 14 bases in between. The CDR3 length is 15 residues. The V gene's germline CDR1 is MNHEY and CDR2 SVGAGI.

The chain combines TRBV7-2 with TRBJ1-6; 9 bases match TRBD1. CDR1 is SGHTA and CDR2 is FQGNSA in the germline V gene. The V segment lost 5 bases and the J segment 8 bases; nucleotides outside the gene matches: 7. The CDR3 runs to 15 residues. The chain's CDR3 is CASSRGTGNYSPLHF. CDR3 nucleotides: TGTGCCAGCAGCCGCGGGACAGGGAACTATTCACCCCTCCACTTT.

The gene calls are TRBV10-3 and TRBJ2-3, with 8 nucleotides matching TRBD1. The CDR3 is made up of 15 amino acids. Unmatched junction bases numbered 3, after V lost 2 bases and J lost 2 bases. CDR1 is ENHRY and CDR2 is SYGVKD in the germline V gene. The CDR3 sequence is CAISEGQGNTDTQYF. CDR3 nucleotide sequence: TGTGCCATCAGTGAGGGACAGGGTAACACAGATACGCAGTATTTT.

The V call is TRBV4-1, the J call TRBJ2-7, with a weak D call TRBD2 (6 bases). V was pared by 5 bases and J by 2 bases, with 16 bases between. Germline CDR1 is MGHRA and CDR2 is YSYEKL. The CDR3 is 15 residues long. The CDR3 sequence is CASSSPGGVPYEQYF. CDR3 DNA sequence: TGCGCCAGCAGCTCTCCCGGGGGAGTCCCCTACGAGCAGTACTTC.

This clone was picked up a small number of times. The V and J genes are TRBV19 and TRBJ1-1; unclear D gene. CDR1 LNHDA and CDR2 SQIVND come from the germline V gene (reference sequence). This CDR3 spans 15 amino acids. V lost 1 base, J lost 0 bases, and 9 bases lay in between. The CDR3, as DNA: TGTGCCAGTAGTATAGTGAAGTCAATGAACACTGAAGCTTTCTTT. Its translation is CASSIVKSMNTEAFF.

The chain joins TRBV4-1 to TRBJ2-3; no clear D. This CDR3 region has 16 residues. The V and J ends lost 0 bases and 1 base respectively, with 11 bases between them. The germline CDR1 and CDR2 sequences are MGHRA and YSYEKL. The CDR3 bases are TGCGCCAGCAGCCAAGAGATGCGCCAGGGCACAGATACGCAGTATTTT. Translation gives CASSQEMRQGTDTQYF.

The chain has TRBV10-3 and TRBJ2-2; D remains unclear. Trimming shortened V by 5 bases and J by 3 bases, and 16 bases separated the two germline ends. CDR3 length: 16 amino acids. Germline values: CDR1 ENHRY, CDR2 SYGVKD. The CDR3 nucleotides read TGTGCCATCAGTAACGTAGCAAGAGGAGACACCGGGGAGCTGTTTTTT. Translated, it gives CAISNVARGDTGELFF.

This clone was recorded a few times. The V and J genes are TRBV5-4 and TRBJ1-2; possible D gene TRBD1, 5 bases. Germline loops: CDR1 SGHNT, CDR2 YYREEE (reference sequence). This CDR3 has 16 amino acids. V lost 6 bases to trimming and J lost 2 bases, with 20 bases between them. CDR3 coding DNA: TGTGCCAGCACCTCCCCCTTCAGGGAAGAGAACTATGGCTACACCTTC. Protein sequence: CASTSPFREENYGYTF.

The chain joins TRBV18 to TRBJ1-4; 7 nucleotides agree with TRBD1. J lost 5 bases, V lost 3 bases, and 3 bases had no gene match. The germline gives CDR1 KGHSH, CDR2 LQKENI. The CDR3 is made up of 14 amino acids. The CDR3 protein is CASSPQTGNEKLFF. The CDR3 DNA is TGTGCCAGCTCACCTCAGACAGGGAATGAAAAACTGTTTTTT.

V usage is TRBV29-1 and J usage is TRBJ2-5; D unresolved. Germline V gene lookup returns CDR1 SQVTM and CDR2 ANQGSEA. The CDR3 runs to 12 residues. V lost 4 bases, J lost 4 bases, and 10 bases lay in between. CDR3: CSVAATRETQYF. In DNA, the CDR3 is TGCAGCGTTGCTGCTACGCGAGAGACCCAGTACTTC.

There are a few counts of this clone. This specimen includes other DNA sequences encoding the same CDR3. The rearrangement joins TRBV5-1 to TRBJ1-5; TRBD1 matches 7 bases. V lost 0 bases to trimming and J lost 4 bases; unmatched junction nucleotides: 4. The CDR3 consists of 15 residues. Germline CDR1 and CDR2: SGHRS and YFSETQ. CDR3 region: CASSLEGGGNQPQHF. The CDR3 nucleotides read TGCGCCAGCAGCTTGGAAGGGGGCGGGAATCAGCCCCAGCATTTT.

This clone was counted between two and nine times. The chain combines TRBV13 with TRBJ2-5, with TRBD2 matching over 13 bases. Germline CDR1 is PRHDT and CDR2 is FYEKMQ (reference sequence). Unmatched junction bases numbered 8, after V lost 6 bases and J lost 13 bases. The length of the CDR3 is 13 residues. The CDR3 DNA reads TGTGCCAGCAGTAATGGACTAGCGGGAGATCCGTACTTC. It translates to CASSNGLAGDPYF. Using reference TRBV13 and TRBJ2-5 for the parts outside the CDR3, the full variable domain is AAGVIQSPRHLIKEKRETATLKCYPIPRHDTVYWYQQGPGQDPQFLISFYEKMQSDKGSIPDRFSAQQFSDYHSELNMSSLELGDSALYFCASSNGLAGDPYFGPGTRLLVL.

V usage is TRBV7-6 and J usage is TRBJ1-1, with D possibly TRBD1 on 5 matching bases. Germline V gives CDR1 SGHVS, CDR2 FNYEAQ. Trimming cost V 5 bases and J 0 bases, with 19 bases left between them. The CDR3 loop spans 17 amino acids. The chain's CDR3 is CASSVFGARDMNTEAFF. Written as DNA, the CDR3 is TGTGCCAGCAGCGTATTCGGGGCCCGCGACATGAACACTGAAGCTTTCTTT.